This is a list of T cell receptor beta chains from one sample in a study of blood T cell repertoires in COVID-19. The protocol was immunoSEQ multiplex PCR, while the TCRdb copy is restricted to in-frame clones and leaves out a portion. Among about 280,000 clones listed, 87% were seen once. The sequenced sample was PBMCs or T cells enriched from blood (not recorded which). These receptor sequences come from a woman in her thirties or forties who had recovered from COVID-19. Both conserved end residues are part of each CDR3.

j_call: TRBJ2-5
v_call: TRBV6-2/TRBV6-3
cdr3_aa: CASSYLLAAQETQYF

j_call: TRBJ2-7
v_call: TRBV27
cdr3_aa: CASSWGTPFSEQYF

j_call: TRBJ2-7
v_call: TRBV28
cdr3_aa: CASTGVGLLAGYEQYF

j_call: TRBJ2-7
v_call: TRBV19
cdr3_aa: CASSQDTVRSYEQYF

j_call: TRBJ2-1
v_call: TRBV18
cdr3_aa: CASSPRKLGQGAGNEQFF

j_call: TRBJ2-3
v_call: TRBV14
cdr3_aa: CASSQGTLPQYF

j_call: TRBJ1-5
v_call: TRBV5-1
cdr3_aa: CASSPGEGSNQPQHF

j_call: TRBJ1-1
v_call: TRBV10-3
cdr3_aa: CAISESDRGNTEAFF

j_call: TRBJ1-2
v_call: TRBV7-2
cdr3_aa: CASSLGRDRVGGYTF

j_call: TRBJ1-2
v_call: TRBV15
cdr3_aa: CATSRVAGGRYGYTF

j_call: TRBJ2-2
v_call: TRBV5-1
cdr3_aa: CASSLARTSPNTGELFF

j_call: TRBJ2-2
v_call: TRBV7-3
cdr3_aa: CASSLDRGTGELFF

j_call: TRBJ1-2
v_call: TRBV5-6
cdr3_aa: CASSRDRRGYGYTF

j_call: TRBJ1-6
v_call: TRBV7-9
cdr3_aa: CAARTENNSPLHF

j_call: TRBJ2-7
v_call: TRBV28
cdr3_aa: CASSLGGVPYEQYF

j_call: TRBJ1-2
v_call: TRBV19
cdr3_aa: CASSPFPDRPYGYTF

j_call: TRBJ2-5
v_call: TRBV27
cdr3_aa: CASSPRGSTSYEETQYF

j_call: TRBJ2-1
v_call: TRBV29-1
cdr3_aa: CSVEVVAGYNEQFF

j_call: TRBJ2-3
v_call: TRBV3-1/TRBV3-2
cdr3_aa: CASSQNGLSTDTQYF

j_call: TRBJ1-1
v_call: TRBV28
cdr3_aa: CASSILNRVMDTEAFF

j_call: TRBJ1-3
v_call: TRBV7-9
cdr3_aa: CASSPRQAPGNTIYF

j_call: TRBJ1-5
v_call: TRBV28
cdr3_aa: CASSEQGSNQPQHF

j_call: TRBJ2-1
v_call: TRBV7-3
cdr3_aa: CASSLRAGGYNEQFF

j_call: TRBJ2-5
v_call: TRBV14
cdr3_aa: CASSDRGYRPETQYF

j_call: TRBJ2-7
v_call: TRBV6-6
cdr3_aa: CASRPPLAGDLGEQYF

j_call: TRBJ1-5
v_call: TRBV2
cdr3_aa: CASRGDSENQPQHF

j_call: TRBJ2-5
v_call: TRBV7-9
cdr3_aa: CASSKNRGRFETQYF

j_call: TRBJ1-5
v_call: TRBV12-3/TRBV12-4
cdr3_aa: CASSLWENQPQHF

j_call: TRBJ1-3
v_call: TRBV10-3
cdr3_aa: CAVRETGNTIYF

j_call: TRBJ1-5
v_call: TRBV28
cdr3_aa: CASRAGQWEAQHF

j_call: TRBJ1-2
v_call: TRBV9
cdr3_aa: CASTFRGSDYGYTF

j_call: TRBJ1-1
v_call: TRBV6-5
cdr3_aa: CASSPRGRNTEAFF

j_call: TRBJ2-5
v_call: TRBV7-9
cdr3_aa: CASSYRQGTTQETQYF

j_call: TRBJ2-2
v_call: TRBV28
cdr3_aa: CASSLLASTGELFF

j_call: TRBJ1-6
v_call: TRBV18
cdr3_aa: CASSPPGHLAGVSPLHF

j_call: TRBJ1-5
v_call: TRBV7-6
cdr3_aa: CASSRTGKDLPQHF

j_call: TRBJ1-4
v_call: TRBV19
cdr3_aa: CASSLNQGTNEKLFF

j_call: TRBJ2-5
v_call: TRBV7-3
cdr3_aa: CASNPRAETQYF

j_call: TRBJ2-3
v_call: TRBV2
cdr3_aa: CASSTTGGTGTQYF

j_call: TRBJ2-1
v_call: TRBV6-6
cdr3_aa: CASSFSGGSYNEQFF

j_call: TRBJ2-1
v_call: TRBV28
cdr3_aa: CASSLRGLTYNEQFF

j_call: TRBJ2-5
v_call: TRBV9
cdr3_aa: CASSETSGRGGTQYF

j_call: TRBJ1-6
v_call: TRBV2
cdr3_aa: CASRTQGSYNSPLHF

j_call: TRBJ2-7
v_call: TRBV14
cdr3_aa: CASSQTGTWEQYF

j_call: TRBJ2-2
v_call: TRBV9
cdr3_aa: CASSPSSVTGELFF

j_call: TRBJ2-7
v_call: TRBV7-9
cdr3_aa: CASSSGLAGGIYYYEQYF

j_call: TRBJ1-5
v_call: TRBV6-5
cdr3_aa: CASRGQFNQPQHF